These T cell receptor beta chains were read from a single sample in a study of regulatory T cells in long-lasting Graves disease. TCRdb redid the calling of the multiplex PCR reads with MiXCR, one entry per CDR3 protein. This sample has about 530,000 distinct CDR3 sequences, with 16% found just once. A further study also used this sample, focusing on T cells in Graves' hyperthyroidism and ophthalmopathy.

Sequencing used peripheral blood mononuclear cells (PBMCs), obtained at new diagnosis, from a patient treated with antithyroid drugs. Receptors originate from a woman in her forties or fifties with Graves disease. The CDR3 runs from the conserved cysteine through the conserved F or W. A D gene is named only where the DNA matches it firmly. Some rows have no size entry. The others give once, few or many, or a class for an expanded clone.

CDR3nt	CDR3aa	abundance	v_gene	j_gene	d_gene
TGTGCCAGCAGTCGTCGACAGGGGAGAACAGATACGCAGTATTTT	CASSRRQGRTDTQYF	many	TRBV12-3/TRBV12-4	TRBJ2-3	TRBD1
TGCGCCAGCAGCACGCAGACAGGGGCCGAAGCTTTCTTT	CASSTQTGAEAFF	many	TRBV5-1	TRBJ1-1	TRBD1
TGTGCCAACAGGGAACCCGGGGCCAACAATGAGCAGTTCTTC	CANREPGANNEQFF	.	TRBV6-1	TRBJ2-1	.
TGTGCCAGTAGTGCTATCCCGGGACAGGGGGACAATGAGCAGTTCTTC	CASSAIPGQGDNEQFF	.	TRBV19	TRBJ2-1	TRBD1
TGTGCCAGCAGTCTTGGGGCCGGGGGAGGTGAGCAGTTCTTC	CASSLGAGGGEQFF	many	TRBV12-3/TRBV12-4	TRBJ2-1	.
TGTGCCAGCAGTGAACGGGACACGAAAAACTATGGCTACACCTTC	CASSERDTKNYGYTF	few	TRBV6-1	TRBJ1-2	.
TGTGCCAGCAGTTTAGTAGACAGGGGGTCTACGGGCTACACCTTC	CASSLVDRGSTGYTF	many	TRBV12-3/TRBV12-4	TRBJ1-2	TRBD1
TGTGCCAGCAGCTCAATGACTAGCGGCAACAATGAGCAGTTCTTC	CASSSMTSGNNEQFF	many	TRBV7-9	TRBJ2-1	TRBD2
TGTGCCACAGGGGGGGCCGGCTCCTACAATGAGCAGTTCTTC	CATGGAGSYNEQFF	many	TRBV2	TRBJ2-1	.
TGTGCCAGCAGGCACGGGACTAGCGGGGGGCTCAATGAGCAGTTCTTC	CASRHGTSGGLNEQFF	once	TRBV28	TRBJ2-1	TRBD2
TGCAGTGCTAGTCTAACAGAGAATCAGCCCCAGCATTTT	CSASLTENQPQHF	few	TRBV20-1	TRBJ1-5	.
TGCAGCGTGGGGGAGAGCTCCTACAATGAGCAGTTCTTC	CSVGESSYNEQFF	few	TRBV29-1	TRBJ2-1	.
TGTGCCAGCAGCTTAGCAGGGATGTCCGGTGAGCAGTTCTTC	CASSLAGMSGEQFF	few	TRBV7-6	TRBJ2-1	.
TGTGCCAGCAGTCTTACTAGCACTGAAGCTTTCTTT	CASSLTSTEAFF	many	TRBV12-3/TRBV12-4	TRBJ1-1	.
TGTGCCAGCTCACCAGGTCAGCCCCTAAATTCACCCCTCCACTTT	CASSPGQPLNSPLHF	few	TRBV18	TRBJ1-6	.
TGCAGTGCTATCGAGAACACTGAAGCTTTCTTT	CSAIENTEAFF	many	TRBV20-1	TRBJ1-1	.
TGTGCCAGCAGCTGGGGACCGACGTTCAATGGTTCACCCCTCCACTTT	CASSWGPTFNGSPLHF	.	TRBV5-6	TRBJ1-6	.
TGCAGTGCTAGAGATACCGGGACTAGCGGGGGAGAGACCCAGTACTTC	CSARDTGTSGGETQYF	many	TRBV20-1	TRBJ2-5	TRBD2
TGCAGTGCGCGAGCGTTGGCCCCATTCGGCGAGCAGTACTTC	CSARALAPFGEQYF	many	TRBV20-1	TRBJ2-7	.
TGTGCCAGCAGTTCTATAAACCGGGTCTCGGATACGCAGTATTTT	CASSSINRVSDTQYF	.	TRBV6-9	TRBJ2-3	.
TGTGCCAGCAGTTCCGGGACAGGGGGATTCCTATGGAAAGAGACCCAGTACTTC	CASSSGTGGFLWKETQYF	many	TRBV2	TRBJ2-5	TRBD1
TGTGCCAGCAGTTACTCGGACCCCCGCACAGATACGCAGTATTTT	CASSYSDPRTDTQYF	many	TRBV6-2/TRBV6-3	TRBJ2-3	.
TGTGCCAGCAGCCCCCACAGGGGTGGAAACACCATATATTTT	CASSPHRGGNTIYF	few	TRBV28	TRBJ1-3	TRBD1